What follows describes a single T cell receptor beta chain. The target antigen is unknown. The sample belongs to a study of OX40 agonist ivuxolimab in advanced cancers. As for the study in general: The patients' treatment was ivuxolimab, an agonistic anti-OX40 (CD134) antibody.

Trimming pared 0 bases from V and 6 bases from J, leaving 13 bases between. This CDR3 spans 14 amino acids. Germline V CDR1 and CDR2: SGHNT, YYREEE (reference sequence). Repertoires were generated with immunoSEQ multiplex PCR, while TCRdb's copy carries only in-frame clones and drops some. The sample has roughly 66,000 clones, roughly 87% seen once. Study-wide findings and caveats: Among the lowest levels of clonal expansion were found in partial responders at 0.1-3.0 mg/kg. Researchers report that CD8+ T cells had, on average, more expanded clones than CD4+. Some nonresponders additionally presented with little normalized T-cell clonal expansion.

Here the sequenced sample was CD4+ or CD8+ T cells sorted from blood, taken in a trial of the OX40 agonist ivuxolimab. This TCR came from an adult with an advanced solid tumor such as melanoma, head and neck, liver or kidney cancer. This sequence joins TRBV5-4 and TRBJ2-7, with D possibly TRBD1 on 7 matching bases. For the CDR3, the DNA is TGTGCCAGCAGCTTGGTAGGCCAGGGGGGCGAGCAGTACTTC. Translating it yields CASSLVGQGGEQYF.